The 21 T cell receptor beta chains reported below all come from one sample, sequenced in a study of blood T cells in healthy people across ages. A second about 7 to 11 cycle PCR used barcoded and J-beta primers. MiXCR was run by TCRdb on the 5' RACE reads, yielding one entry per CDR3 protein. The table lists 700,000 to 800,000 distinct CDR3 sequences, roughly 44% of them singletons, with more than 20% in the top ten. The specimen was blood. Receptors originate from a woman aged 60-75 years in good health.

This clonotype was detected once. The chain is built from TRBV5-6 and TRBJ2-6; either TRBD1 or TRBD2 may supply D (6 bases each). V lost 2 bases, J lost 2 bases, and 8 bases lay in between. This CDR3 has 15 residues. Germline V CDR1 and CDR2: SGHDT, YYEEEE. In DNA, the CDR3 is TGTGCCAGCAGCTTTCGGGGGCCTGGGGCCAACGTCCTGACTTTC. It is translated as CASSFRGPGANVLTF.

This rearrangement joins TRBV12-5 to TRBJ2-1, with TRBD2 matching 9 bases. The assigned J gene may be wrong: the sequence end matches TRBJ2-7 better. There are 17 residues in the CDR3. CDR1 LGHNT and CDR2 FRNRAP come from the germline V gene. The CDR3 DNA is TGTGCTAGCGAAGCGGGAGGAACCTCCTCAGTCTACAATGAGCAGTACTTC. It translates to CASEAGGTSSVYNEQYF.

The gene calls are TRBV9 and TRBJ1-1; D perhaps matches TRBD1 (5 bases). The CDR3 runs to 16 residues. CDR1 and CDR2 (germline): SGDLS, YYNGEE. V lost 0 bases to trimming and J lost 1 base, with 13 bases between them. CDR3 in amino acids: CASSVAGDGTNTEAFF. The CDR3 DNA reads TGTGCCAGCAGCGTAGCTGGAGACGGGACGAACACTGAAGCTTTCTTT.

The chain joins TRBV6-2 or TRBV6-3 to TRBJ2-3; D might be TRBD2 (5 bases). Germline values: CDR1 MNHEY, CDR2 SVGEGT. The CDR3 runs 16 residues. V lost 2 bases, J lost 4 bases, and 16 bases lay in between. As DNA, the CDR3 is TGTGCCAGCAGTTACGGAAACACATCGAGGGCAGATACGCAGTATTTT. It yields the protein CASSYGNTSRADTQYF.

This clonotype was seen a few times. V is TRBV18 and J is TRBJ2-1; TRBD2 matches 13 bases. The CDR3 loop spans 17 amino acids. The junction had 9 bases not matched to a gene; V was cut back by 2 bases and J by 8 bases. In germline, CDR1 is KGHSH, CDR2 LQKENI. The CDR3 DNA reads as TGTGCCAGCTCACCAAGGGGACTAGCGGGACTCGGCGATGAGCAGTTCTTC. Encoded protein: CASSPRGLAGLGDEQFF.

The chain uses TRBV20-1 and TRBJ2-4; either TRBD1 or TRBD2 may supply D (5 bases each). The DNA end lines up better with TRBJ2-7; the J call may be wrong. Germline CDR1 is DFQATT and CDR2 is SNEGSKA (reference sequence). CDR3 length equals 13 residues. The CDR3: CSAPGPGIHEQYF. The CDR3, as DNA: TGCAGTGCCCCGGGACCGGGTATCCACGAGCAGTACTTC.

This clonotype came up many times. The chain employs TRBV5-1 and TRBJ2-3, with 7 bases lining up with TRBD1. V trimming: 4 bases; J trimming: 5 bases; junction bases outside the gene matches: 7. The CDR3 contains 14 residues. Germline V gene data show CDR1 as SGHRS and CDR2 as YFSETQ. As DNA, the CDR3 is TGCGCCAGCAGCCAAGGGACAGCGGTAGATACGCAGTATTTT. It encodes CASSQGTAVDTQYF.

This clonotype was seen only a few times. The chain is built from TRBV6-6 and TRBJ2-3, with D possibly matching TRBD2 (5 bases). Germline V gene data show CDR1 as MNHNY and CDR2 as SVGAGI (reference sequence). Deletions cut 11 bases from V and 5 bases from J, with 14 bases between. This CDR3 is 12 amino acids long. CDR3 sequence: CAAIGEGDTQYF. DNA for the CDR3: TGTGCCGCTATTGGAGAGGGAGATACGCAGTATTTT.

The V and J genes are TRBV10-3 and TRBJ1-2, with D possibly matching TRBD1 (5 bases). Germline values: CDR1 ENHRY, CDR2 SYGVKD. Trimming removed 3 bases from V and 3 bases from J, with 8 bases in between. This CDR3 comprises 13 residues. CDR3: CAISDAGDYGYTF. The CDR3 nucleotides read TGTGCCATCAGTGACGCGGGGGACTATGGCTACACCTTC.

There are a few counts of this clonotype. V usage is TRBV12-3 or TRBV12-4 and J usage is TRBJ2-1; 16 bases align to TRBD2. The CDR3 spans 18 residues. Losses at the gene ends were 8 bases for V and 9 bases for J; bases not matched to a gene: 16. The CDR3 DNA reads TGTGCCAGCGCCGGGACTAGCGGGGGGGCCTCTAGTTATGGTGAGCAGTTCTTC. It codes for CASAGTSGGASSYGEQFF.

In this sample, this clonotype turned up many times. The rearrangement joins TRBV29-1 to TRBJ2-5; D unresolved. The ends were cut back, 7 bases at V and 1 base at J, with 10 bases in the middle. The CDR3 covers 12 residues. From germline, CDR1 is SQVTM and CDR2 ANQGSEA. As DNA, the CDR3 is TGCAGCGGTGGACGGGCCCAAGAGACCCAGTACTTC. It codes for CSGGRAQETQYF.

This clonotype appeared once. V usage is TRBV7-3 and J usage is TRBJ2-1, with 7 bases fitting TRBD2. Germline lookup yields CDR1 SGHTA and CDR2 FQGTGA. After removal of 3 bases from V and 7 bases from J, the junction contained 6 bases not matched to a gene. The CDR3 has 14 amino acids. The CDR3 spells CASSFGTTGNEQFF. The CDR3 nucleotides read TGTGCCAGCAGCTTCGGGACTACTGGAAATGAGCAGTTCTTC.

CDR3 sequence (DNA): TGTGCCACCTCATCCAGCGGGGGGGCCAATGAGCAGTACTTC. It yields the protein CATSSSGGANEQYF. The rearrangement links TRBV10-3 to TRBJ2-7, with 10 bases identical to TRBD2. In germline, CDR1 is ENHRY, CDR2 SYGVKD. Germline trimming cut 10 bases from V and 7 bases from J; bases unmatched to any gene: 13. This CDR3 has 14 amino acids.

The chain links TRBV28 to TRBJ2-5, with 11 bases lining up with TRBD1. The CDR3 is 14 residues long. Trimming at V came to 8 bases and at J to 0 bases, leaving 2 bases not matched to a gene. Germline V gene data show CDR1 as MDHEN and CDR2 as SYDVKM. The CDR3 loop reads CASGDRGYQETQYF. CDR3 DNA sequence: TGTGCCAGCGGGGACAGGGGGTACCAAGAGACCCAGTACTTC.

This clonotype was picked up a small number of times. The CDR3 is CASSLSGTGIQETQYF. CDR3 bases: TGTGCCAGCAGCCTCTCCGGGACAGGGATCCAAGAGACCCAGTACTTC. The genes are TRBV7-2 and TRBJ2-5, with TRBD1 identical over 9 bases. The CDR3 spans 16 residues. Germline CDR1 is SGHTA and CDR2 is FQGNSA. Trimming cost V 5 bases and J 1 base; bases outside gene matches: 8. The full variable domain, with the rest looked up from reference TRBV7-2 and TRBJ2-5, is GAGVSQSPSNKVTEKGKDVELRCDPISGHTALYWYRQSLGQGLEFLIYFQGNSAPDKSGLPSDRFSAERTGGSVSTLTIQRTQQEDSAVYLCASSLSGTGIQETQYFGPGTRLLVL.

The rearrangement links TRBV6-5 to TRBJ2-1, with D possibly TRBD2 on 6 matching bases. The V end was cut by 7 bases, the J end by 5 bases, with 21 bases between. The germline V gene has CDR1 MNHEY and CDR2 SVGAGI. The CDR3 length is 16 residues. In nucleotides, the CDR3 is TGTGCCAGCATCTCCTTGATCGGCGGGAACCACAATGAGCAGTTCTTC. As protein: CASISLIGGNHNEQFF.

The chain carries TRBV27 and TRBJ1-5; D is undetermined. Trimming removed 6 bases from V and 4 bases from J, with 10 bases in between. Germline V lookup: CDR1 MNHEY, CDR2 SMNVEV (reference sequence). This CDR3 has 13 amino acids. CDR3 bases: TGTGCCAGCAGAAGGGTCGGAAATCAGCCCCAGCATTTT. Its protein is CASRRVGNQPQHF.

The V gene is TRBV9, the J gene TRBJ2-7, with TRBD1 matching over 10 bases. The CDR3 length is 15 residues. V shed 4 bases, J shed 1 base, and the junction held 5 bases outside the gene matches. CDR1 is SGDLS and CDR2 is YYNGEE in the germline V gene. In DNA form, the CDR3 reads TGTGCCAGCAGCCTAGAGGACAGGGGGTCCTACGAGCAGTACTTC. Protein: CASSLEDRGSYEQYF.

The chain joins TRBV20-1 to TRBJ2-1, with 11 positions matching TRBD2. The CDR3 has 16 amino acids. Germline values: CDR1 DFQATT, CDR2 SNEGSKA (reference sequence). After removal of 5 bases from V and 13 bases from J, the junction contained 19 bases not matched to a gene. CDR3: CSAFPSTSGIVETQFF. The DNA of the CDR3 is TGCAGTGCTTTCCCTTCGACTAGCGGGATAGTGGAGACCCAGTTCTTC.

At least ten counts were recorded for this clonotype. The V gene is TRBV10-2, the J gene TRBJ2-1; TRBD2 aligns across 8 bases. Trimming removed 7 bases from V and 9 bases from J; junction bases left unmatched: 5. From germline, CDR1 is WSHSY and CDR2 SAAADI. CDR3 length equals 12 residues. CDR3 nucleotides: TGCGCCAGCAACGGGGGGGGTCCTGAGCAGTTCTTC. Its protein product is CASNGGGPEQFF.

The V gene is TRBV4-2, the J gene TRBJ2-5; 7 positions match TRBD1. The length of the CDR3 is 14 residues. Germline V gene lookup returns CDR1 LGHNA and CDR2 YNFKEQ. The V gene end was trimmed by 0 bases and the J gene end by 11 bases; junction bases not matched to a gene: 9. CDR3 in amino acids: CASSQDGTVNEQYF. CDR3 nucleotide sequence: TGTGCCAGCAGCCAAGACGGGACAGTCAATGAGCAGTACTTC.